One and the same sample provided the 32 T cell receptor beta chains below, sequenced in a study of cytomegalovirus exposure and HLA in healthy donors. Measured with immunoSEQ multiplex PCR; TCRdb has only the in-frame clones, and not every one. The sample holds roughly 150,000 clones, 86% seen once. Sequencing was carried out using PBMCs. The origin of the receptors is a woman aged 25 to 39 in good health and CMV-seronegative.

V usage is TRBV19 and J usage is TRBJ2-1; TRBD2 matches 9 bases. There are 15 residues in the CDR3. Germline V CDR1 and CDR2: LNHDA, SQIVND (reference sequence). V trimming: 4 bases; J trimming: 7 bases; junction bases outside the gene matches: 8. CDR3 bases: TGTGCCAGTAGTAACCTAGCGGGATACGTTAATGAGCAGTTCTTC. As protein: CASSNLAGYVNEQFF.

The CDR3 DNA is TGCGCCAGCAGCTTGGACGGACAGGGGGCGATCACAGATACGCAGTATTTT. It specifies CASSLDGQGAITDTQYF. The chain recombines TRBV5-1 with TRBJ2-3, with TRBD1 identical over 11 bases. Germline V lookup: CDR1 SGHRS, CDR2 YFSETQ. The CDR3 is made up of 17 amino acids. V was clipped by 0 bases and J by 2 bases; unmatched bases: 5.

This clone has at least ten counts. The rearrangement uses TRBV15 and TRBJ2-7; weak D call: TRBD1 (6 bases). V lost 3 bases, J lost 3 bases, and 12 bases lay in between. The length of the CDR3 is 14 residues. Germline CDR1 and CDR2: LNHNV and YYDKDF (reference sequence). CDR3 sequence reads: CATSRGAGNYEQYF. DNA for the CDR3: TGTGCCACCAGCAGGGGGGCAGGGAACTACGAGCAGTACTTC.

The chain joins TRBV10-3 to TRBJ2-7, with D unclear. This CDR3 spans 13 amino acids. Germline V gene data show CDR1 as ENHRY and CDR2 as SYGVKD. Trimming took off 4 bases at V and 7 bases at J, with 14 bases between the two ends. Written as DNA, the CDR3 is TGTGCCATCAGTGCGGGCCCTTTAAGGGAGCAGTACTTC. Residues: CAISAGPLREQYF.

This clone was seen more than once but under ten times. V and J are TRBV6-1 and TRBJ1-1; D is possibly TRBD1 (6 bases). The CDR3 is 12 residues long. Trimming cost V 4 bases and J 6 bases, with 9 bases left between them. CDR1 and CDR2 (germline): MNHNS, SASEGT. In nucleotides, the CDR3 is TGTGCCAGCAGTGCCCGGACAGCTGAAGCTTTCTTT. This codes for CASSARTAEAFF.

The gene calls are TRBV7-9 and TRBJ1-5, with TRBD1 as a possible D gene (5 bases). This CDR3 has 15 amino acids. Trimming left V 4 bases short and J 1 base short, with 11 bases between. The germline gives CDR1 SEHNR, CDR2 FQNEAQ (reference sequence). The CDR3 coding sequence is TGTGCCAGCAGCTCTGGGGCCGGAAGCAATCAGCCCCAGCATTTT. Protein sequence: CASSSGAGSNQPQHF.

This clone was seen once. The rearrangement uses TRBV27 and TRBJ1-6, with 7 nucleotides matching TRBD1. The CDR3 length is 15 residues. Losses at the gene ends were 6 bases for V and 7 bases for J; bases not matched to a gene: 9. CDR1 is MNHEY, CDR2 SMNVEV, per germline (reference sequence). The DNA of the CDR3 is TGTGCCAGCAGACAACCGACAGGGCGAAATTCACCCCTCCACTTT. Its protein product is CASRQPTGRNSPLHF.

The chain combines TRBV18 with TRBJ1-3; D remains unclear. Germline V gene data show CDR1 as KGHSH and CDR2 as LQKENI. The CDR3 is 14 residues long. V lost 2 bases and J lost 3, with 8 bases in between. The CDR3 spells CASSPTDFGNTIYF. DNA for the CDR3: TGTGCCAGCTCACCAACGGACTTTGGAAACACCATATATTTT.

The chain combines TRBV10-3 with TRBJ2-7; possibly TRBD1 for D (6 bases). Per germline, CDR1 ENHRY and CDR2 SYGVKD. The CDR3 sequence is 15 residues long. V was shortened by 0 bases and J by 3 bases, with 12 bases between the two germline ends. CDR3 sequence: CAISESRQVGYEQYF. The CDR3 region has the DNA TGTGCCATCAGTGAGTCGAGACAGGTCGGCTACGAGCAGTACTTC.

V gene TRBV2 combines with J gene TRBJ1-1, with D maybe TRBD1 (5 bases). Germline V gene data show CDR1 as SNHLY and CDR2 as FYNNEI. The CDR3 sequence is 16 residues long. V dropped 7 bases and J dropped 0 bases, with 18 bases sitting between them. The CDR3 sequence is CASIQWAGYMNTEAFF. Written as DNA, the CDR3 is TGTGCCAGCATACAGTGGGCAGGGTATATGAACACTGAAGCTTTCTTT. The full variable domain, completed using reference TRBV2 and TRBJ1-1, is EPEVTQTPSHQVTQMGQEVILRCVPISNHLYFYWYRQILGQKVEFLVSFYNNEISEKSEIFDDQFSVERPDGSNFTLKIRSTKLEDSAMYFCASIQWAGYMNTEAFFGQGTRLTVV.

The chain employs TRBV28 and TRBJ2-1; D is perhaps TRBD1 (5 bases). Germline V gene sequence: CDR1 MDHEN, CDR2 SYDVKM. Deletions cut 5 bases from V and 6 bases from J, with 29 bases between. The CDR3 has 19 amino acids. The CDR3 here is CASSPPALRGLSKFNEQFF. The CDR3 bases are TGTGCCAGCAGTCCTCCCGCACTAAGGGGCCTAAGTAAGTTCAATGAGCAGTTCTTC.

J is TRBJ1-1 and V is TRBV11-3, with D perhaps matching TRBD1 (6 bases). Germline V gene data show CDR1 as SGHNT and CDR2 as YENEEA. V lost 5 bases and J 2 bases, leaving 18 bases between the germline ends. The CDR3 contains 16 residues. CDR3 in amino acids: CASSPQGRGENTEAFF. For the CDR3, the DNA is TGTGCCAGCAGCCCCCAGGGGAGGGGAGAAAACACTGAAGCTTTCTTT.

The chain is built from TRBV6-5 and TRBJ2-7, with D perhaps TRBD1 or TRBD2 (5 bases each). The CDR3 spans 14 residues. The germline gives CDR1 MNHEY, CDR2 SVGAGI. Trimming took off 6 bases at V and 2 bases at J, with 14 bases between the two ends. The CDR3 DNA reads TGTGCCAGCAGCCTAGGGACGGTCCCCTACGAGCAGTACTTC. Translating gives CASSLGTVPYEQYF.

The CDR3 DNA is TGTGCCAGCAGTTTCAGCGACCTGAACACTGAAGCTTTCTTT. This codes for CASSFSDLNTEAFF. This chain uses TRBV6-5 with TRBJ1-1; D remains ambiguous. This CDR3 has 14 amino acids. Germline V gives CDR1 MNHEY, CDR2 SVGAGI. V lost 4 bases and J lost 0, with 9 bases in between.

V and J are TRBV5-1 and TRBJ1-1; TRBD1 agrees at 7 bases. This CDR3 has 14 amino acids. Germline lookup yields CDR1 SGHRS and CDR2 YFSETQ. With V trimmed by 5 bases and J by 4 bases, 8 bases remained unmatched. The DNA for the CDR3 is TGCGCCAGCAGTCAACAGGGGAGAAGCACTGAAGCTTTCTTT. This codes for CASSQQGRSTEAFF.

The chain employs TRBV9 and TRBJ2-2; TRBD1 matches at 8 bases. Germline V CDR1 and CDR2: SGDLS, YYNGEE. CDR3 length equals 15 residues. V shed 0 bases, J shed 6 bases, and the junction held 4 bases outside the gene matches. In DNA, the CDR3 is TGTGCCAGCAGCGTAGCCAGGGGGCCGTCCGGGGAGCTGTTTTTT. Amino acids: CASSVARGPSGELFF.

The CDR3 here is CASSLPETGGPLYTF. DNA for the CDR3: TGTGCCAGTAGTTTACCAGAGACAGGGGGGCCTCTCTACACCTTC. The rearrangement joins TRBV19 to TRBJ1-2, with 9 bases lining up with TRBD1. Trimming cost V 5 bases and J 10 bases; bases outside gene matches: 14. CDR1 and CDR2 from the germline V gene are LNHDA and SQIVND (reference sequence). This CDR3 is built from 15 residues. Combining the CDR3 with reference TRBV19 and TRBJ1-2 gives the whole variable domain DGGITQSPKYLFRKEGQNVTLSCEQNLNHDAMYWYRQDPGQGLRLIYYSQIVNDFQKGDIAEGYSVSREKKESFPLTVTSAQKNPTAFYLCASSLPETGGPLYTFGSGTRLTVV.

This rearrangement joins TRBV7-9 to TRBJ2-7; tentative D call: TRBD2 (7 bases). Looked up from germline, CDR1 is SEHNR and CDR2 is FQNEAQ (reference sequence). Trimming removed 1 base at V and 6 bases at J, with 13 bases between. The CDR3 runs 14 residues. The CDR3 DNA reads TGTGCCAGCAGCTTAGGGAACAGGGAGGGCGAGCAGTACTTC. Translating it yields CASSLGNREGEQYF.

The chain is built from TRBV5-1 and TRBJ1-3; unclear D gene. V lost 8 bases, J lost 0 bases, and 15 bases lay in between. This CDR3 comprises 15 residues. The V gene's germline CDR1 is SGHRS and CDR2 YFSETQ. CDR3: CASREGASSGNTIYF. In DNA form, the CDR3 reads TGCGCCAGTAGGGAGGGAGCCTCCTCTGGAAACACCATATATTTT. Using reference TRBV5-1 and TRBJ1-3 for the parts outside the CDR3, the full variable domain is KAGVTQTPRYLIKTRGQQVTLSCSPISGHRSVSWYQQTPGQGLQFLFEYFSETQRNKGNFPGRFSGRQFSNSRSEMNVSTLELGDSALYLCASREGASSGNTIYFGEGSWLTVV.

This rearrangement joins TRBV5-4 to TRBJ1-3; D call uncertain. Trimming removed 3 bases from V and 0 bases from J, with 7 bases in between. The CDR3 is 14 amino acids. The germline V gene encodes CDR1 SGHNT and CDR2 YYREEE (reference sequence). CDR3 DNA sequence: TGTGCCAGCAGCTCACGGGACTCTGGAAACACCATATATTTT. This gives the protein CASSSRDSGNTIYF.

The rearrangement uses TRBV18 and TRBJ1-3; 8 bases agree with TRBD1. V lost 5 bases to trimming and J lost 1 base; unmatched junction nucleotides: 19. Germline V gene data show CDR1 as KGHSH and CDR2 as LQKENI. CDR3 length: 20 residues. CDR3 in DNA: TGTGCCAGCTCAACTAAAACGGGACAGGTGACCCTCTTATCTGGAAACACCATATATTTT. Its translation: CASSTKTGQVTLLSGNTIYF.

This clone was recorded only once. CDR3 amino acids: CASSLSTGNTGELFF. In DNA form, the CDR3 reads TGTGCCAGCAGCTTATCGACAGGGAATACCGGGGAGCTGTTTTTT. The J gene is TRBJ2-2, the V gene TRBV5-4, with 7 bases lining up with TRBD1. In germline, CDR1 is SGHNT, CDR2 YYREEE (reference sequence). This CDR3 has 15 residues. V gave up 2 bases and J gave up 5 bases; unmatched junction bases: 6.

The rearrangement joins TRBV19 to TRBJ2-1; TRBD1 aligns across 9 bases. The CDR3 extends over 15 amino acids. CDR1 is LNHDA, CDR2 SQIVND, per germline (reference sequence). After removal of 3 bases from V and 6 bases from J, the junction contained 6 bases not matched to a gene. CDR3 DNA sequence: TGTGCCAGTAGTATCAGGGACAGGGCCCCCAATGAGCAGTTCTTC. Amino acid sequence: CASSIRDRAPNEQFF. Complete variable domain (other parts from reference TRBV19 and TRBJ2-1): DGGITQSPKYLFRKEGQNVTLSCEQNLNHDAMYWYRQDPGQGLRLIYYSQIVNDFQKGDIAEGYSVSREKKESFPLTVTSAQKNPTAFYLCASSIRDRAPNEQFFGPGTRLTVL.

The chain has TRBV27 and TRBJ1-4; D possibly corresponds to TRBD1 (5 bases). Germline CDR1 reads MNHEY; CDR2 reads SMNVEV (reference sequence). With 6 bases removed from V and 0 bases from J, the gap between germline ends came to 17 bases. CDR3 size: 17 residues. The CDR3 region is CASRFIAGTATNEKLFF. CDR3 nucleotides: TGTGCCAGCAGATTTATAGCTGGGACTGCAACTAATGAAAAACTGTTTTTT.

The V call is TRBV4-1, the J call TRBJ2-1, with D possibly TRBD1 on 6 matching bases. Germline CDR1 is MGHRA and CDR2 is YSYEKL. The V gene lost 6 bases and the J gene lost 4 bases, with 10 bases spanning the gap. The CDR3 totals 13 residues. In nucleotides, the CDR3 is TGCGCCAGCAGTCGACAGGAGTACAATGAGCAGTTCTTC. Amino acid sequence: CASSRQEYNEQFF.

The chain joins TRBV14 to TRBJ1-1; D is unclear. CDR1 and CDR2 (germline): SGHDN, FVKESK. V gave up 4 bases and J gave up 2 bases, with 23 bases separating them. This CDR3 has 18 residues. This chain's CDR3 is CASSPTLGPYTSNTEAFF. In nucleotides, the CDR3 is TGTGCCAGCAGCCCGACTTTAGGACCTTATACCAGTAACACTGAAGCTTTCTTT.

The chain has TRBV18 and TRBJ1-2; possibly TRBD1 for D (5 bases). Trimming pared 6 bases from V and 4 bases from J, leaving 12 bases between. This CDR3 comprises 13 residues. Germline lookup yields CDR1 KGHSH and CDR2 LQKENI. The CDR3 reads CASSPQGGYGYTF. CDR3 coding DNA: TGTGCCAGCTCCCCGCAGGGTGGCTATGGCTACACCTTC.

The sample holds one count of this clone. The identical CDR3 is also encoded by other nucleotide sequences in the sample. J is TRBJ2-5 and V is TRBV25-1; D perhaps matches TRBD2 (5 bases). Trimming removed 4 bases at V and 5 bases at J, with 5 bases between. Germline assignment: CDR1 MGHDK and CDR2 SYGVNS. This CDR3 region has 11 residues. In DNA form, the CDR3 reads TGTGCCAGCAGTGGCGGGGAGACCCAGTACTTC. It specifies CASSGGETQYF.

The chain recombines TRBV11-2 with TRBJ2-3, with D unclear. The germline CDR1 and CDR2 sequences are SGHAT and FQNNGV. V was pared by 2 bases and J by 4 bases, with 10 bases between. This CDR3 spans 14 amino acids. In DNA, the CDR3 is TGTGCCAGCAGCTTATCGACTCTGGCAGATACGCAGTATTTT. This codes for CASSLSTLADTQYF. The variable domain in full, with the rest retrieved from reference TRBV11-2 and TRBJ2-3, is EAGVAQSPRYKIIEKRQSVAFWCNPISGHATLYWYQQILGQGPKLLIQFQNNGVVDDSQLPKDRFSAERLKGVDSTLKIQPAKLEDSAVYLCASSLSTLADTQYFGPGTRLTVL.

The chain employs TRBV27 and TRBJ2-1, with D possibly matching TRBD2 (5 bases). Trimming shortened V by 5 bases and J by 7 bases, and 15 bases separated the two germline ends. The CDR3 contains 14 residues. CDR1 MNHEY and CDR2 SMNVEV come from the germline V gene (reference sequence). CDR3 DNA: TGTGCCAGCAGTCCGCCCGGACTTGGGAATGAGCAGTTCTTC. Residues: CASSPPGLGNEQFF.

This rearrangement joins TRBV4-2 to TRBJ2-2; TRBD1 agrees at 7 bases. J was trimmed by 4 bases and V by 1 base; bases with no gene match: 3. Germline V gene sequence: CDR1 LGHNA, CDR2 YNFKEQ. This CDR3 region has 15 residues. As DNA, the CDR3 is TGTGCCAGCAGCCAAGGGGACAGAGGCACCGGGGAGCTGTTTTTT. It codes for CASSQGDRGTGELFF.

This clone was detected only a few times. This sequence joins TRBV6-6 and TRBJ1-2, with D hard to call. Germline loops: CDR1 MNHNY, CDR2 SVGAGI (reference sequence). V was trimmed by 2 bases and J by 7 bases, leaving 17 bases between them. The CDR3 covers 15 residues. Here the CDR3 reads CASSYDSTATGGYTF. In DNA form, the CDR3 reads TGTGCCAGCAGTTACGACTCTACTGCTACGGGTGGCTACACCTTC.